One and the same sample provided the 27 T cell receptor beta chains below, sequenced in a study of blood T cell repertoires in COVID-19. Clones were sequenced by immunoSEQ multiplex PCR, and TCRdb holds only the in-frame ones, with some missing. The data show approximately 210,000 clones, 75% to 90% seen once. The sample taken for sequencing was peripheral blood. Every receptor here comes from a human donor in a cohort sampled during active COVID-19.

This sequence joins TRBV29-1 and TRBJ2-7, with D unclear. The CDR3 is 13 amino acids. Germline CDR1 is SQVTM and CDR2 is ANQGSEA. Deletions cut 4 bases from V and 0 bases from J, with 10 bases between. This chain's CDR3 is CSVGKISSYEQYF. CDR3 nucleotide sequence: TGCAGCGTTGGTAAAATCAGCTCCTACGAGCAGTACTTC.

The chain couples TRBV15 to TRBJ2-7; 8 bases align to TRBD2. The CDR3 runs 17 residues. Germline trimming cut 3 bases from V and 2 bases from J; bases unmatched to any gene: 12. The germline V gene has CDR1 LNHNV and CDR2 YYDKDF (reference sequence). The CDR3 nucleotides are TGTGCCACCAGCAGCAGCGGGAGCCCCGGGGGACCCTACGAGCAGTACTTC. Translation gives CATSSSGSPGGPYEQYF.

This clone was detected many times. This sequence joins TRBV28 and TRBJ2-1, with 10 bases fitting TRBD2. This CDR3 comprises 17 residues. Germline V gene sequence: CDR1 MDHEN, CDR2 SYDVKM. After removal of 3 bases from V and 0 bases from J, the junction contained 5 bases not matched to a gene. CDR3 DNA: TGTGCCAGCAGTTTCCCCGGGACTAGCGTCTCCTACAATGAGCAGTTCTTC. Encoded protein: CASSFPGTSVSYNEQFF.

The chain is built from TRBV13 and TRBJ2-7; tentatively, D is TRBD2 (5 bases). V was clipped by 2 bases and J by 4 bases, with 24 bases between them. This CDR3 region has 18 residues. Germline V gene lookup returns CDR1 PRHDT and CDR2 FYEKMQ (reference sequence). The CDR3 coding sequence is TGTGCCAGCAGCTTACGGCGTACTAGGTTAATAGGGCCTTACGAGCAGTACTTC. Amino acids: CASSLRRTRLIGPYEQYF.

V is TRBV3-1 (or the pseudogene TRBV3-2) and J is TRBJ1-5; 9 bases agree with TRBD1. The CDR3 is made up of 16 amino acids. Germline lookup yields CDR1 LGHDT and CDR2 YNNKEL (reference sequence). Trimming removed 2 bases from V and 8 bases from J; junction bases left unmatched: 10. The chain's CDR3 is CASSQKGQGLRKPQHF. The CDR3 DNA reads as TGTGCCAGCAGCCAAAAGGGACAGGGATTAAGAAAGCCCCAGCATTTT.

V and J are TRBV7-9 and TRBJ2-1; D possibly corresponds to TRBD1 (6 bases). There are 14 residues in the CDR3. The germline V gene has CDR1 SEHNR and CDR2 FQNEAQ (reference sequence). Trimming removed 1 base from V and 9 bases from J, with 13 bases in between. The CDR3 is CASSLEVRGTEQFF. CDR3 nucleotides: TGTGCCAGCAGCTTAGAGGTGAGGGGGACTGAGCAGTTCTTC.

This clone was seen repeatedly, ten times or more. This chain uses TRBV6-5 with TRBJ1-5, with D perhaps TRBD1 (6 bases). CDR1 is MNHEY, CDR2 SVGAGI, per germline. The length of the CDR3 is 14 residues. Trimming shortened V by 7 bases and J by 0 bases, and 10 bases separated the two germline ends. Here the CDR3 reads CASNTGFSNQPQHF. The CDR3 nucleotides read TGTGCCAGCAATACAGGGTTTAGCAATCAGCCCCAGCATTTT.

Points on this clone: At the DNA level, this CDR3 is encoded by other sequences in the same sample as well. The rearrangement joins TRBV28 to TRBJ2-7; a weak D match, TRBD1 (5 bases). The CDR3 is made up of 12 amino acids. Germline V gene lookup returns CDR1 MDHEN and CDR2 SYDVKM. The ends were cut back, 3 bases at V and 4 bases at J, with 7 bases in the middle. The CDR3, as DNA: TGTGCCAGCAGTTTCAGGGTGTACGAGCAGTACTTC. Protein: CASSFRVYEQYF.

This clone occurred a few times. This chain connects TRBV27 to TRBJ2-7, with 10 positions matching TRBD2. The CDR3 is made up of 14 amino acids. The ends lost 6 bases at V and 5 bases at J; junction bases unmatched: 7. Germline lookup yields CDR1 MNHEY and CDR2 SMNVEV (reference sequence). The CDR3 region has the DNA TGTGCCAGCAGCGATAGCGGGAGGCGGAACGAGCAGTACTTC. This translates into CASSDSGRRNEQYF.

This clone was seen once. The chain couples TRBV10-3 to TRBJ1-1; 7 nucleotides agree with TRBD1. The CDR3 sequence is 14 residues long. Germline V gene sequence: CDR1 ENHRY, CDR2 SYGVKD. V was clipped by 10 bases and J by 0 bases; unmatched bases: 8. In DNA, the CDR3 is TGTGCCACGAGGGGACAGCGCATGAACACTGAAGCTTTCTTT. This codes for CATRGQRMNTEAFF.

This chain joins TRBV29-1 and TRBJ1-4, with 8 bases aligning to TRBD1. The CDR3 runs 14 residues. After removal of 6 bases from V and 1 base from J, the junction contained 4 bases not matched to a gene. Per the germline V gene, CDR1 is SQVTM and CDR2 is ANQGSEA. The CDR3 nucleotides are TGCAGCGTAAAAGACAGGGGAACTAATGAAAAACTGTTTTTT. Residues: CSVKDRGTNEKLFF. Combining the CDR3 with reference TRBV29-1 and TRBJ1-4 gives the whole variable domain SAVISQKPSRDICQRGTSLTIQCQVDSQVTMMFWYRQQPGQSLTLIATANQGSEATYESGFVIDKFPISRPNLTFSTLTVSNMSPEDSSIYLCSVKDRGTNEKLFFGSGTQLSVL.

With respect to this clone: Other DNA variants within this sample encode the same CDR3. The chain employs TRBV9 and TRBJ2-1; perhaps TRBD1 as D (6 bases). Per germline, CDR1 SGDLS and CDR2 YYNGEE. The V end was cut by 4 bases, the J end by 4 bases, with 12 bases between. This CDR3 has 14 amino acids. The CDR3 region is CASSPGTPYNEQFF. Here the CDR3 DNA reads TGTGCCAGCAGCCCGGGGACACCTTACAATGAGCAGTTCTTC.

The chain carries TRBV28 and TRBJ1-2; D gene unclear. CDR1 is MDHEN, CDR2 SYDVKM, per germline. V lost 2 bases and J 4 bases, leaving 8 bases between the germline ends. This CDR3 is built from 13 residues. The CDR3 region is CASSLEQFYGYTF. For the CDR3, the DNA is TGTGCCAGCAGTTTAGAACAGTTCTATGGCTACACCTTC.

This chain connects TRBV7-9 to TRBJ1-5; a possible D gene is TRBD1 (6 bases). This CDR3 spans 13 amino acids. Germline values: CDR1 SEHNR, CDR2 FQNEAQ (reference sequence). The V gene lost 1 base and the J gene lost 11 bases, with 12 bases spanning the gap. CDR3 nucleotides: TGTGCCAGCAGCTTAGTTACAGGGACATCCCAGCATTTT. Protein: CASSLVTGTSQHF.

The J gene is TRBJ1-3, the V gene TRBV30; 7 bases line up with TRBD1. Germline values: CDR1 GTSNPN, CDR2 SVGIG (reference sequence). The CDR3 has 15 residues. V trimming: 2 bases; J trimming: 0 bases; junction bases outside the gene matches: 4. The DNA of the CDR3 is TGTGCCTGGAGTCGCGGGACAGTCTCTGGAAACACCATATATTTT. Protein product: CAWSRGTVSGNTIYF.

A note on this clone: At one of its ends the junction is not consistent with the germline gene, which may arise from a read error. The chain uses TRBV6-2 or TRBV6-3 and TRBJ2-6, with D tentatively TRBD2 (5 bases). The length of the CDR3 is 17 residues. Germline V gene lookup returns CDR1 MNHEY and CDR2 SVGEGT. CDR3 region: CASSYGGSLSVANVLTF. The CDR3 DNA is TGTGCCAGCAGTTACGGCGGGTCTCTCTCTGTGGCCAACGTCCTGACTTTC.

The genes are TRBV19 and TRBJ2-1, with a possible D match to TRBD2 (7 bases). Trimming left V 7 bases short and J 1 base short, with 20 bases between. Looked up from germline, CDR1 is LNHDA and CDR2 is SQIVND (reference sequence). This CDR3 is 17 amino acids long. The CDR3 bases are TGTGCCAGTACTACAAGGGAGGGGAGGGGGTCCTACAATGAGCAGTTCTTC. Translation gives CASTTREGRGSYNEQFF.

This rearrangement joins TRBV5-1 to TRBJ2-2; D call uncertain. Trimming removed 6 bases from V and 1 base from J, with 4 bases in between. This CDR3 region has 12 residues. Per the germline V gene, CDR1 is SGHRS and CDR2 is YFSETQ. The CDR3 bases are TGCGCCAGCACCCGGAACACCGGGGAGCTGTTTTTT. It translates to CASTRNTGELFF.

The chain has TRBV18 and TRBJ2-3; 12 nucleotides align to TRBD2. Looked up from germline, CDR1 is KGHSH and CDR2 is LQKENI. J was trimmed by 3 bases and V by 6 bases; bases with no gene match: 13. This CDR3 region has 18 residues. Here the CDR3 DNA reads TGTGCCAGCTCGCCTCTACCACCTACTAGCGGGAGGACAGATACGCAGTATTTT. It yields the protein CASSPLPPTSGRTDTQYF. The full variable domain, rest sourced from reference TRBV18 and TRBJ2-3, is NAGVMQNPRHLVRRRGQEARLRCSPMKGHSHVYWYRQLPEEGLKFMVYLQKENIIDESGMPKERFSAEFPKEGPSILRIQQVVRGDSAAYFCASSPLPPTSGRTDTQYFGPGTRLTVL.

To note about this clone: Distinct nucleotide sequences in the sample also encode this CDR3. V gene TRBV5-4 combines with J gene TRBJ2-7, with 13 positions matching TRBD2. This CDR3 spans 15 amino acids. Germline lookup yields CDR1 SGHNT and CDR2 YYREEE (reference sequence). V lost 4 bases, J lost 4 bases, and 5 bases stayed unmatched. CDR3 coding DNA: TGTGCCAGCAGCCCTGGGACTAGCGGGACGTACGAGCAGTACTTC. This encodes CASSPGTSGTYEQYF.

The V and J genes are TRBV24-1 and TRBJ1-1, with 7 nucleotides matching TRBD1. Per germline, CDR1 KGHDR and CDR2 SFDVKD. The CDR3 loop spans 13 amino acids. V shed 3 bases and J 10 bases; nucleotides not matched to a gene: 7. CDR3 nucleotide sequence: TGTGCCACCAGTGATCCCGACAGGGACGCAGCTTTCTTT. It encodes CATSDPDRDAAFF.

The chain employs TRBV3-1 (or the pseudogene TRBV3-2) and TRBJ2-3; TRBD2 might be the D (6 bases). The CDR3 consists of 15 residues. The V end was cut by 7 bases, the J end by 6 bases, with 20 bases between. Germline loops: CDR1 LGHDT, CDR2 YNNKEL (reference sequence). The CDR3 nucleotides read TGTGCCAGCACCCTCGGCGGGGTTAGGATGGATACGCAGTATTTT. Amino acid sequence: CASTLGGVRMDTQYF.

The rearrangement uses TRBV5-4 and TRBJ2-7; 13 bases agree with TRBD2. With V trimmed by 0 bases and J by 3 bases, 0 bases remained unmatched. The germline CDR1 and CDR2 sequences are SGHNT and YYREEE (reference sequence). The CDR3 contains 15 residues. In DNA, the CDR3 is TGTGCCAGCAGCTTGGGGACTAGCGGGAGCTACGAGCAGTACTTC. Its protein product is CASSLGTSGSYEQYF.

The rearrangement joins TRBV9 to TRBJ1-2; D not resolved. V was shortened by 4 bases and J by 4 bases, with 14 bases between the two germline ends. CDR3 length: 14 residues. Germline V lookup: CDR1 SGDLS, CDR2 YYNGEE. CDR3 protein: CASSSRGGAYGYTF. In nucleotides, the CDR3 is TGTGCCAGCAGCTCCCGAGGAGGAGCCTATGGCTACACCTTC.

This rearrangement joins TRBV9 to TRBJ1-4; 9 positions agree with TRBD1. J lost 10 bases, V lost 3 bases, and 7 bases had no gene match. Germline V lookup: CDR1 SGDLS, CDR2 YYNGEE. This CDR3 contains 14 residues. CDR3 region: CASSAETGGGKLFF. In DNA, the CDR3 is TGTGCCAGCAGCGCTGAGACAGGGGGAGGAAAACTGTTTTTT.

The chain recombines TRBV13 with TRBJ1-2, with D unclear. V dropped 0 bases and J dropped 5 bases, with 10 bases sitting between them. Germline V gene lookup returns CDR1 PRHDT and CDR2 FYEKMQ (reference sequence). The CDR3 length is 14 residues. DNA of the CDR3: TGTGCCAGCAGCTTAGGAGGACTGAGGTATGGCTACACCTTC. Translation: CASSLGGLRYGYTF.

The chain links TRBV6-6 to TRBJ1-2, with TRBD1 matching 7 bases. In germline, CDR1 is MNHNY, CDR2 SVGAGI (reference sequence). Unmatched junction bases numbered 18, after V lost 5 bases and J lost 0 bases. The CDR3 contains 19 residues. The CDR3 nucleotides are TGTGCCAGCAGTCGCCCCCTGGACAGGTGGTCACGATCTAACTATGGCTACACCTTC. It encodes CASSRPLDRWSRSNYGYTF.